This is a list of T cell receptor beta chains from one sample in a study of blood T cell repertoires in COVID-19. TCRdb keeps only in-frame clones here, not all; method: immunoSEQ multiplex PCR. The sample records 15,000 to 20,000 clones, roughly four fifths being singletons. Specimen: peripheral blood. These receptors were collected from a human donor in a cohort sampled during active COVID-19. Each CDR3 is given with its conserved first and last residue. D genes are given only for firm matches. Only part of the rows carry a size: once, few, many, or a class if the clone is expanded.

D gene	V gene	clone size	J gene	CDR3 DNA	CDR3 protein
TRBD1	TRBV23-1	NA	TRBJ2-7	TGCGCCAGCAGTCAGGACAGGCCAGGGAACGAGCAGTACTTC	CASSQDRPGNEQYF
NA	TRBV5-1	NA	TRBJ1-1	TGCGCCAGCAGCCTGGGTCGCACTGAAGCTTTCTTT	CASSLGRTEAFF
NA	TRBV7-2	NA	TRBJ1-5	TGTGCCAGCAGCTTAGTGGGAGGGGTGGAGGCGCCCCAGCATTTT	CASSLVGGVEAPQHF
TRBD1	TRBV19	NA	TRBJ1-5	TGTGCCAGTAATCAACTCGGACAGGATAGCAATCAGCCCCAGCATTTT	CASNQLGQDSNQPQHF
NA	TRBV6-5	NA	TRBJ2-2	TGTGCCAGCAGGAAAATGGGGCAGGGCACCGGGGAGCTGTTTTTT	CASRKMGQGTGELFF
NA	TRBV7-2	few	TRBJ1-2	TGTGCCAGCAGCCCCATGGGAGCCGTACATCACTATGGCTACACCTTC	CASSPMGAVHHYGYTF
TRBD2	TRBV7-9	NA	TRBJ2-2	TGTGCCAGCAGCTTAGCAGAGGGACTAGCGGTCGCGAACACCGGGGAGCTGTTTTTT	CASSLAEGLAVANTGELFF
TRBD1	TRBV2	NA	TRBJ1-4	TGTGCCAGCAGTGAAGCGCAGGGGGCCCGAGAAAAACTGTTTTTT	CASSEAQGAREKLFF
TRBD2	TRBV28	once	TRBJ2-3	TGTGCCAGCAGGGTTAGCGGGCTAAGCACAGATACGCAGTATTTT	CASRVSGLSTDTQYF
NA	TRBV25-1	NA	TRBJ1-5	TGTGCGACTAATGAGAATCAGCCCCAGCATTTT	CATNENQPQHF
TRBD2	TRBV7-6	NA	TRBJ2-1	TGTGCCAGCAGCTTCGAAATAGCGGGAGACTCCTACAATGAGCAGTTCTTC	CASSFEIAGDSYNEQFF
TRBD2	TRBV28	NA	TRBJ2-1	TGTGCCAGCAGTTTGGTAGGGACTAGCGGGGTCTACAATGAGCAGTTCTTC	CASSLVGTSGVYNEQFF
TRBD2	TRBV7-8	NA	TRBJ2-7	TGTGCCAGCAGCCCACGGGAGGGTCCCTACGAGCAGTACTTC	CASSPREGPYEQYF
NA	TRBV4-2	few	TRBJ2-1	TGTGCCAGCAGCCAAGTCGGAGAGTACAATGAGCAGTTCTTC	CASSQVGEYNEQFF
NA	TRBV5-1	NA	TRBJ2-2	TGCGCCAGCAGCTTTGAGAGTGGCGGGGAGCTGTTTTTT	CASSFESGGELFF
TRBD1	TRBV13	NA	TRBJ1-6	TGTGCCAGCAGCACCCCGCGACAGGGGGGGGATTCACCCCTCCACTTT	CASSTPRQGGDSPLHF
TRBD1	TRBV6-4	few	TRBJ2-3	TGTGCCAGCAGTGACGGGACAGGGGGCCCAGATACGCAGTATTTT	CASSDGTGGPDTQYF
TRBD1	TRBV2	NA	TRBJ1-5	TGTGCCAGCAGTGTAGGGGGCACAGGCAATCAGCCCCAGCATTTT	CASSVGGTGNQPQHF
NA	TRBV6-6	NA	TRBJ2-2	TGTGCCAGCAGCCTAACAGGGAGGGGGACCGGGGAGCTGTTTTTT	CASSLTGRGTGELFF
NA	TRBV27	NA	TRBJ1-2	TGTGCCAGCAGTTTATCGGGGGGGGGCCCCTATGGCTACACCTTC	CASSLSGGGPYGYTF
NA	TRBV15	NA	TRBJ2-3	TGTGCCACCAGCAGGGGGGACTTTACCGATACGCAGTATTTT	CATSRGDFTDTQYF
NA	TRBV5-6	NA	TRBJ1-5	TGTGCCAGCAGCTTATCGGGGGGTAATCAGCCCCAGCATTTT	CASSLSGGNQPQHF
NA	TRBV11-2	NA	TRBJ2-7	TGTGCCAGCAGACACGCTGGCCTCTCCTACGAGCAGTACTTC	CASRHAGLSYEQYF
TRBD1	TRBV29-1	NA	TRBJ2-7	TGCAGCGTGATGGGGGACAGGGGATTCTTGCAGTACTTC	CSVMGDRGFLQYF
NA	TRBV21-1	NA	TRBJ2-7	TGTGCCACCAAGAGGCGGGACAGAAAAACCTACGAGCAGTACTTC	CATKRRDRKTYEQYF
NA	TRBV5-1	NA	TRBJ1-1	TGCGCCAGCAGCTTCGGGGGGCGCAAGGATGAAGCTTTCTTT	CASSFGGRKDEAFF
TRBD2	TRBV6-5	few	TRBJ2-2	TGTGCCAGCACCAGGACTAGCGGCGCAACCGGGGAGCTGTTTTTT	CASTRTSGATGELFF
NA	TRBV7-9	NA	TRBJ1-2	TGTGCCAGCAGCCCTGACCTAGATGGCTACACCTTC	CASSPDLDGYTF
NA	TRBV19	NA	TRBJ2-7	TGTGCCAGTAGGGGGCCCCTGGGCGAGCAGTACTTC	CASRGPLGEQYF
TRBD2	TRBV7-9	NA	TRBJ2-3	TGTGCCAGCAGCTTAGCGCGGGGGTCATGGGATACGCAGTATTTT	CASSLARGSWDTQYF
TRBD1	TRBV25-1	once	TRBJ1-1	TGTGCCAGCAGTGAGGGGGACAGATTGAACACTGAAGCTTTCTTT	CASSEGDRLNTEAFF
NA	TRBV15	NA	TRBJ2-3	TGTGCCACCAGTACCGTAGAGATAGCGAGATGGAGCACAGATACGCAGTATTTT	CATSTVEIARWSTDTQYF
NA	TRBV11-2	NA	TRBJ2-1	TGTGCCAGCAGCTTAGACAGGGTAGGGGACAATGAGCAGTTCTTC	CASSLDRVGDNEQFF
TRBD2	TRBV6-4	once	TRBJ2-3	TGTGCCACCAGTACCGCGGGAGAAGGAGATACGCAGTATTTT	CATSTAGEGDTQYF
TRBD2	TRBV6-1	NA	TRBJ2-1	TGTGCCAGCAGTGATCTAGCGGGAAGCAATGAGCAGTTCTTC	CASSDLAGSNEQFF
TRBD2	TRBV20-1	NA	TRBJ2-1	TGCAGTGCTAGTGGGGGCTCTAGCGGGTCCTACAATGAGCAGTTCTTC	CSASGGSSGSYNEQFF
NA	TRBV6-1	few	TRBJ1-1	TGTGCCAGCAGTGAATGGGGGGAGAACACTGAAGCTTTCTTT	CASSEWGENTEAFF
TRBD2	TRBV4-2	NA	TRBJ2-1	TGTGCCAGCAGCCAAGGAGGCGGGAGGACCTACAATGAGCAGTTCTTC	CASSQGGGRTYNEQFF
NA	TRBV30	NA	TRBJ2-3	TGTGCCTGGAGTGGGGGGGTATCATCCACAGATACGCAGTATTTT	CAWSGGVSSTDTQYF
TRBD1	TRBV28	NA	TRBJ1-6	TGTGCCAGCAGTAATACCGGACAGGGCAATTCACCCCTCCACTTT	CASSNTGQGNSPLHF
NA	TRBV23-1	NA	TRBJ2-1	TGCGCCAGCAGTCAAGAGTCGACAGGCCTCAACAATGAGCAGTTCTTC	CASSQESTGLNNEQFF
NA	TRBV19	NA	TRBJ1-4	TGTGCCAGTAGTATAGATCTATTGGGACACGGCACAACTAATGAAAAACTGTTTTTT	CASSIDLLGHGTTNEKLFF
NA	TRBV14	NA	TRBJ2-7	TGTGCCAGAGGCAGGTACGAGCAGTACTTC	CARGRYEQYF
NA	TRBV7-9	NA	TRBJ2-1	TGTGCCAGCAGCTTCTACGGGTCCGACAGAAACCCTAATGAGCAGTTCTTC	CASSFYGSDRNPNEQFF